These T cell receptor beta chains were read from a single sample in a study of blood T cell repertoires in COVID-19. Sequenced by immunoSEQ multiplex PCR; TCRdb stores in-frame clones only, minus some. The top ten hold 18% of the sample, which has about 160,000 clones, 90% seen once. The sequenced sample was peripheral blood. These TCRs come from a man aged 60 to 75 with active or convalescent COVID-19. Each CDR3 is given with its conserved first and last residue. D genes are given only for firm matches. The size field is filled for only some rows; it gives once, few, many or a size class.

CASSIVISDYEQYF	TGTGCCAGTAGTATAGTAATAAGCGATTACGAGCAGTACTTC	TRBV19	TRBJ2-7	.	.
CASSPGTGVTDTQYF	TGCGCCAGCAGCCCCGGGACAGGGGTTACAGATACGCAGTATTTT	TRBV5-1	TRBJ2-3	once	TRBD1
CASSPGQGAGEQYF	TGTGCCAGCAGTCCGGGACAGGGGGCGGGCGAGCAGTACTTC	TRBV6-5	TRBJ2-7	once	TRBD1
CASKREIMGEQYF	TGTGCCAGTAAGAGGGAAATAATGGGCGAGCAGTACTTC	TRBV19	TRBJ2-7	.	.
CASKRDTAYEQYF	TGCGCCAGTAAGAGGGACACAGCCTACGAGCAGTACTTC	TRBV5-1	TRBJ2-7	.	.
CASSLVPRAETQYF	TGCGCCAGCAGCTTGGTTCCCAGGGCAGAGACCCAGTACTTC	TRBV5-1	TRBJ2-5	.	.
CASSRPLGGSGGLAGGRNTGELFF	TGTGCCAGCAGTCGACCCCTCGGGGGGTCGGGGGGACTAGCGGGAGGTAGGAACACCGGGGAGCTGTTTTTT	TRBV6-6	TRBJ2-2	.	TRBD2
CASSQAWDRGYEQYF	TGTGCCAGCAGCCAAGCGTGGGACAGGGGCTACGAGCAGTACTTC	TRBV3-1/TRBV3-2	TRBJ2-7	once	TRBD1
CASSRQQGNEQFF	TGTGCCAGCAGCCGACAACAGGGGAATGAGCAGTTCTTC	TRBV3-1/TRBV3-2	TRBJ2-1	.	TRBD1
CASNFGGENTEAFF	TGCGCCAGCAATTTCGGCGGGGAGAACACTGAAGCTTTCTTT	TRBV10-2	TRBJ1-1	.	.
CASSIPGLRANQPQHF	TGTGCCAGTAGTATCCCGGGCCTGCGGGCCAATCAGCCCCAGCATTTT	TRBV19	TRBJ1-5	few	.
CASSFGTVDYGYTF	TGTGCCAGCAGCTTCGGGACAGTAGACTATGGCTACACCTTC	TRBV5-4	TRBJ1-2	once	TRBD1
CASSPGYYGYTF	TGTGCCAGCAGCCCAGGTTACTATGGCTACACCTTC	TRBV6-5	TRBJ1-2	.	.
CATSDRDRMGNQPQHF	TGTGCCACCAGTGACCGGGACAGGATGGGCAATCAGCCCCAGCATTTT	TRBV24-1	TRBJ1-5	.	TRBD1
CASSLVGGVATDTQYF	TGCGCCAGCAGCTTGGTGGGCGGGGTGGCGACAGATACGCAGTATTTT	TRBV5-1	TRBJ2-3	.	.
CASSPGLAETQYF	TGTGCCAGCTCACCGGGACTAGCAGAGACCCAGTACTTC	TRBV18	TRBJ2-5	.	TRBD2
CASSLAYTGLDYGYTF	TGCGCCAGCAGCTTGGCTTATACAGGTTTGGACTATGGCTACACCTTC	TRBV5-1	TRBJ1-2	once	.
CASSPEGSNQPQHF	TGTGCCAGCAGCCCAGAGGGAAGCAATCAGCCCCAGCATTTT	TRBV7-9	TRBJ1-5	.	.
CATSDRRGEGNQPQHF	TGTGCCACCAGTGATAGAAGGGGTGAAGGCAATCAGCCCCAGCATTTT	TRBV24-1	TRBJ1-5	.	.
CASSLQGNIQYF	TGTGCCAGCAGCTTACAGGGAAACATTCAGTACTTC	TRBV7-9	TRBJ2-4	.	.
CASSSGKTSTDTQYF	TGTGCCAGCAGCAGCGGAAAGACTAGCACAGATACGCAGTATTTT	TRBV3-1/TRBV3-2	TRBJ2-3	.	.
CASSQDSSGTEAFF	TGTGCCAGCAGCCAGGACTCCAGCGGCACTGAAGCTTTCTTT	TRBV3-1/TRBV3-2	TRBJ1-1	.	.
CASSPGGLAKNIQYF	TGTGCCAGCAGCCCGGGCGGGTTAGCCAAAAACATTCAGTACTTC	TRBV5-4	TRBJ2-4	once	.
CASSPLVRGEDTQYF	TGCGCCAGCAGTCCGTTGGTGCGGGGGGAGGATACGCAGTATTTT	TRBV4-1	TRBJ2-3	.	TRBD2
CASSENIPFSGNTIYF	TGTGCCAGCAGTGAAAACATTCCCTTCTCTGGAAACACCATATATTTT	TRBV6-1	TRBJ1-3	.	.
CSVYLTEAFF	TGCAGCGTTTATCTCACTGAAGCTTTCTTT	TRBV29-1	TRBJ1-1	.	.
CASSLRGQGSSYNSPLHF	TGCGCCAGCAGCTTACGGGGACAGGGAAGCTCCTATAATTCACCCCTCCACTTT	TRBV5-1	TRBJ1-6	once	TRBD1
CASSLGLADTDTQYF	TGTGCCAGCAGCTTAGGACTAGCAGACACAGATACGCAGTATTTT	TRBV7-6	TRBJ2-3	.	TRBD2
CASSLGAGTNQETQYF	TGCGCCAGCAGCTTGGGGGCAGGGACAAACCAAGAGACCCAGTACTTC	TRBV5-1	TRBJ2-5	.	.
CASSLDRGFYEQYF	TGTGCCAGCAGCCTGGACAGGGGTTTTTACGAGCAGTACTTC	TRBV5-6	TRBJ2-7	.	TRBD1
CASSELGLYGYTF	TGTGCCAGCAGTGAGCTGGGGCTCTATGGCTACACCTTC	TRBV2	TRBJ1-2	.	.
CASTATGANEKLFF	TGTGCCAGTACCGCGACAGGGGCTAATGAAAAACTGTTTTTT	TRBV19	TRBJ1-4	.	TRBD1
CASSQVGQGNEKLFF	TGCGCCAGCAGCCAAGTCGGACAGGGAAATGAAAAACTGTTTTTT	TRBV4-1	TRBJ1-4	.	TRBD1
CASSEYDSGGEAFF	TGTGCCAGCAGTGAATATGATTCGGGGGGTGAAGCTTTCTTT	TRBV25-1	TRBJ1-1	.	.
CASSMTEYNEQFF	TGTGCCAGCAGTATGACAGAGTACAATGAGCAGTTCTTC	TRBV27	TRBJ2-1	.	.
CASSLAPSGIHGTDTQYF	TGTGCCAGCAGCTTAGCCCCTAGCGGGATTCACGGCACAGATACGCAGTATTTT	TRBV7-2	TRBJ2-3	few	TRBD2
CATSRDGAGSQPQHF	TGTGCCACCAGCAGAGATGGGGCAGGTTCTCAGCCCCAGCATTTT	TRBV15	TRBJ1-5	few	.
CASSIQRDRRRYSNQPQHF	TGCGCCAGCAGCATCCAGAGGGACAGACGAAGATATAGCAATCAGCCCCAGCATTTT	TRBV5-1	TRBJ1-5	.	TRBD1
CASSLRAGDTTGEQYF	TGTGCCAGCAGCTTACGGGCTGGGGACACTACTGGCGAGCAGTACTTC	TRBV7-8	TRBJ2-7	.	.
CASEVNRKETQYF	TGCGCCAGCGAGGTCAACAGGAAAGAGACCCAGTACTTC	TRBV10-2	TRBJ2-5	.	.
CASRTGFGNTGELFF	TGTGCCAGCAGAACAGGGTTCGGAAACACCGGGGAGCTGTTTTTT	TRBV25-1	TRBJ2-2	.	.
CASQVRTGELFF	TGCGCCAGCCAGGTGCGCACCGGGGAGCTGTTTTTT	TRBV5-1	TRBJ2-2	.	.
CASSPIPANRQSRRDTQYF	TGTGCCAGCTCACCAATTCCCGCTAACCGACAGTCCCGAAGAGATACGCAGTATTTT	TRBV18	TRBJ2-3	.	.
CASSYDRPAEAFF	TGTGCCAGCAGCTACGACAGGCCAGCTGAAGCTTTCTTT	TRBV7-2	TRBJ1-1	.	.
CAISESTTAGGENGYTF	TGTGCCATCAGTGAGTCGACGACCGCCGGGGGGGAAAACGGCTACACCTTC	TRBV10-3	TRBJ1-2	.	.
CAWKYGGRGEQFF	TGTGCCTGGAAGTACGGCGGGAGGGGCGAGCAGTTCTTC	TRBV30	TRBJ2-1	.	TRBD2
CASSLEWGLATYEQYF	TGTGCCAGCAGCTTAGAATGGGGACTAGCGACCTACGAGCAGTACTTC	TRBV7-2	TRBJ2-7	.	TRBD2
CASSLERGGGNQPQHF	TGTGCCAGCAGCCTTGAGAGGGGAGGGGGCAATCAGCCCCAGCATTTT	TRBV5-6	TRBJ1-5	.	.
CASGAGIRSGNTIYF	TGTGCCAGCGGGGCGGGGATTCGGTCTGGAAACACCATATATTTT	TRBV14	TRBJ1-3	.	.
CATSRDPVYGYTF	TGTGCCACCAGCAGAGATCCGGTCTATGGCTACACCTTC	TRBV15	TRBJ1-2	.	.
CASRRTSGGAQETQYF	TGCGCCAGCAGGAGGACTAGCGGGGGGGCCCAAGAGACCCAGTACTTC	TRBV10-2	TRBJ2-5	.	TRBD2
CASSGVRGASGASTDTQYF	TGTGCCAGCAGTGGCGTCAGGGGGGCTAGCGGGGCTAGCACAGATACGCAGTATTTT	TRBV6-4	TRBJ2-3	.	TRBD2